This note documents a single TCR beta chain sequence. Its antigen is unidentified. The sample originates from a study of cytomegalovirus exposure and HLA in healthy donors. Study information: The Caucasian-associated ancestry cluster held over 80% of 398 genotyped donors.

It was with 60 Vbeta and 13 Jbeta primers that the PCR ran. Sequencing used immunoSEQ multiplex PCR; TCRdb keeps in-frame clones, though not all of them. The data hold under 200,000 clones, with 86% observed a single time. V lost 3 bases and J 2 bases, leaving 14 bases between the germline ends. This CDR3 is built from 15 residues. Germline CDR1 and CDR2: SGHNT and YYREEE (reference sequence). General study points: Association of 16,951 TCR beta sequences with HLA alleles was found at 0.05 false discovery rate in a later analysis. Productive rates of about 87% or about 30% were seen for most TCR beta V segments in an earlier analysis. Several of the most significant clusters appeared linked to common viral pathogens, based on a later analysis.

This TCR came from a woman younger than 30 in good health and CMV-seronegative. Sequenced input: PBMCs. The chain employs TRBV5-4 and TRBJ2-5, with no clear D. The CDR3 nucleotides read TGTGCCAGCAGCTCCAGAGGCCTCATTCAAGAGACCCAGTACTTC. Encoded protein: CASSSRGLIQETQYF.